The sample holds a few counts of the clone carrying this T cell receptor beta chain. The antigen is undetermined. TCRdb's copy holds only in-frame clones and misses some; the assay was immunoSEQ multiplex PCR. The profile covers tens of thousands of clones, with around 80% appearing a single time and 5% taken by the ten largest. The sample originates from a study of OX40 agonist ivuxolimab in advanced cancers. Regarding the study as a whole: Compared with others, partial responders at 0.1-3.0 mg/kg displayed clonal expansion among the lowest.

This CDR3 is built from 16 residues. Germline values: CDR1 SGHKS, CDR2 YYEKEE (reference sequence). The ends lost 5 bases at V and 6 bases at J; junction bases unmatched: 12. Sequenced material: CD4+ or CD8+ T cells sorted from blood, taken in a trial of the OX40 agonist ivuxolimab. The clonotype comes from an adult with an advanced solid tumor such as melanoma, head and neck, liver or kidney cancer. The rearrangement links TRBV5-5 to TRBJ2-2; 8 nucleotides align to TRBD2. The CDR3 is CASSPGRTSQSGELFF. The CDR3 DNA sequence: TGTGCCAGCAGTCCCGGGAGGACTAGCCAATCCGGGGAGCTGTTTTTT. Full variable domain (outside the CDR3, taken from reference TRBV5-5 and TRBJ2-2): DAGVTQSPTHLIKTRGQQVTLRCSPISGHKSVSWYQQVLGQGPQFIFQYYEKEERGRGNFPDRFSARQFPNYSSELNVNALLLGDSALYLCASSPGRTSQSGELFFGEGSRLTVL.